The 29 T cell receptor beta chains given below trace back to one sample, sequenced in a study of graft-versus-host responses after intestinal transplantation. Assay used: immunoSEQ multiplex PCR; TCRdb lists only in-frame clones, some missing. The data contain fewer than 90,000 clones, about 95% of them singletons. The antigens of these receptors remain unknown. The input for sequencing was unstimulated CD4+ T cells sorted from spleen or lymph node cells, taken before transplant. The receptors stem from a human donor who was the organ donor for an intestinal transplant.

This chain links TRBV5-1 with TRBJ2-2; tentatively, D is TRBD2 (6 bases). This CDR3 has 14 amino acids. CDR1 is SGHRS, CDR2 YFSETQ, per germline. Trimming stripped 4 bases from V and 4 bases from J, with 11 bases between. CDR3 sequence (DNA): TGCGCCAGCAGCCGGGGAGGTAGCACCGGGGAGCTGTTTTTT. Translating it yields CASSRGGSTGELFF.

This clone was counted a few times. The CDR3 bases are TGTGCCAGCAGTGTCAAGGCAGGGGCGAATGAAAAACTGTTTTTT. The encoded protein is CASSVKAGANEKLFF. This chain joins TRBV2 and TRBJ1-4, with a weak D call TRBD1 (6 bases). Between the trimmed V and J ends, which lost 4 bases and 5 bases, there was a span of 14 bases. The CDR3 has 15 amino acids. The germline V gene encodes CDR1 SNHLY and CDR2 FYNNEI.

In DNA, the CDR3 is TGTGCCAGCAGCTTAAGACAGGGGGCGGAGGGAAACACCATATATTTT. It specifies CASSLRQGAEGNTIYF. This rearrangement joins TRBV7-9 to TRBJ1-3; 10 nucleotides match TRBD1. V trimming: 2 bases; J trimming: 4 bases; junction bases outside the gene matches: 5. The CDR3 consists of 16 residues. Germline V gene lookup returns CDR1 SEHNR and CDR2 FQNEAQ (reference sequence).

The J gene is TRBJ2-3, the V gene TRBV7-9, with 13 nucleotides matching TRBD2. This CDR3 comprises 17 residues. Germline V CDR1 and CDR2: SEHNR, FQNEAQ (reference sequence). The trim removed 1 base at V and 2 bases at J, leaving 3 bases unmatched. CDR3 region: CASSLGLAGGYTDTQYF. The CDR3 DNA sequence: TGTGCCAGCAGCTTAGGACTAGCGGGGGGCTACACAGATACGCAGTATTTT.

This rearrangement joins TRBV18 to TRBJ2-7, with D possibly TRBD2 on 5 matching bases. Deletions cut 6 bases from V and 4 bases from J, with 13 bases between. CDR1 is KGHSH and CDR2 is LQKENI in the germline V gene. This CDR3 has 13 amino acids. CDR3 bases: TGTGCCAGCTCCCCCTTGGCGGGTTACGAGCAGTACTTC. Its translation is CASSPLAGYEQYF.

This rearrangement joins TRBV5-1 to TRBJ2-5; 13 bases agree with TRBD2. V was pared by 4 bases and J by 0 bases, with 12 bases of the junction left unmatched. The CDR3 covers 19 residues. Germline assignment: CDR1 SGHRS and CDR2 YFSETQ. The CDR3 region has the DNA TGCGCCAGCAGCCTCTCGACTAGCGGGGGGTCCCCCCACCAAGAGACCCAGTACTTC. Encoded protein: CASSLSTSGGSPHQETQYF.

This chain uses TRBV27 with TRBJ2-5, with 7 bases matching TRBD1. The ends lost 4 bases at V and 3 bases at J; junction bases unmatched: 8. The CDR3 has 15 residues. Germline V gene sequence: CDR1 MNHEY, CDR2 SMNVEV (reference sequence). The CDR3 DNA is TGTGCCAGCAGTTCCGACAGGGACGGCGAAGAGACCCAGTACTTC. Encoded protein: CASSSDRDGEETQYF.

This rearrangement joins TRBV7-9 to TRBJ2-5; 7 bases fit TRBD2. The CDR3 extends over 14 amino acids. V trimming: 3 bases; J trimming: 2 bases; junction bases outside the gene matches: 3. CDR1 is SEHNR and CDR2 is FQNEAQ in the germline V gene (reference sequence). CDR3 in amino acids: CASSFLSGQETQYF. The CDR3 nucleotides are TGTGCCAGCAGCTTCCTTAGCGGGCAAGAGACCCAGTACTTC.

The rearrangement links TRBV6-5 to TRBJ2-7; weak D call: TRBD2 (5 bases). The germline V gene has CDR1 MNHEY and CDR2 SVGAGI. The CDR3 loop spans 15 amino acids. V lost 5 bases and J 2 bases, leaving 16 bases between the germline ends. The CDR3 here is CASSPRAGVTYEQYF. For the CDR3, the DNA is TGTGCCAGCAGTCCCCGGGCGGGCGTCACCTACGAGCAGTACTTC.

This rearrangement joins TRBV12-5 to TRBJ2-1; TRBD2 agrees at 12 bases. CDR3 length equals 19 residues. The germline V gene has CDR1 LGHNT and CDR2 FRNRAP. The ends lost 6 bases at V and 0 bases at J; junction bases unmatched: 12. The CDR3 bases are TGTGCTAGTGGACGAAACCTAGCGGGGGGGCCTAGCTCCTACAATGAGCAGTTCTTC. Residues: CASGRNLAGGPSSYNEQFF.

The rearrangement joins TRBV2 to TRBJ2-3, with unresolved D. The V gene lost 7 bases and the J gene lost 0 bases, with 11 bases spanning the gap. The CDR3 runs to 14 residues. Germline V gene lookup returns CDR1 SNHLY and CDR2 FYNNEI. CDR3 protein: CASTLLGSTDTQYF. The CDR3 region has the DNA TGTGCCAGCACCCTACTCGGAAGCACAGATACGCAGTATTTT.

This rearrangement joins TRBV18 to TRBJ1-1; 7 bases fit TRBD1. This CDR3 spans 12 amino acids. With 3 bases clipped from V and 6 bases from J, the junction kept 1 base outside the gene matches. Germline CDR1 is KGHSH and CDR2 is LQKENI. The CDR3 is CASSPTGSEAFF. In DNA form, the CDR3 reads TGTGCCAGCTCACCGACAGGGTCTGAAGCTTTCTTT.

The rearrangement links TRBV28 to TRBJ1-1; no clear D. The CDR3 length is 13 residues. The germline V gene has CDR1 MDHEN and CDR2 SYDVKM. V was shortened by 2 bases and J by 7 bases, with 11 bases between the two germline ends. CDR3 amino acids: CASSLAALREAFF. The CDR3, as DNA: TGTGCCAGCAGTTTAGCGGCACTACGTGAAGCTTTCTTT.

In DNA, the CDR3 is TGTGCCAGCAGACAGGGGCCACCCTACGAGCAGTACTTC. It specifies CASRQGPPYEQYF. V and J are TRBV2 and TRBJ2-7; the match to TRBD1 covers 7 bases. The CDR3 is 13 residues long. The germline V gene encodes CDR1 SNHLY and CDR2 FYNNEI. The J segment lost 2 bases and the V segment lost 6 bases, leaving 4 bases of the junction unmatched.

The chain carries TRBV7-3 and TRBJ2-3; the match to TRBD2 covers 10 bases. V shed 5 bases, J shed 2 bases, and the junction held 10 bases outside the gene matches. The germline gives CDR1 SGHTA, CDR2 FQGTGA. CDR3 size: 17 residues. The CDR3 sequence is CASSPDRLAGNTDTQYF. DNA of the CDR3: TGTGCCAGCAGCCCGGACAGACTAGCGGGTAACACAGATACGCAGTATTTT.

The J gene is TRBJ2-7, the V gene TRBV7-2; TRBD2 aligns across 7 bases. In germline, CDR1 is SGHTA, CDR2 FQGNSA. Germline trimming cut 3 bases from V and 4 bases from J; bases unmatched to any gene: 6. CDR3 length: 14 amino acids. This CDR3 is CASSFDAGVYEQYF. Written as DNA, the CDR3 is TGTGCCAGCAGCTTCGATGCGGGGGTGTACGAGCAGTACTTC.

The rearrangement joins TRBV28 to TRBJ2-6; D is perhaps TRBD1 or TRBD2 (5 bases each). V was clipped by 7 bases and J by 0 bases, with 19 bases between them. Germline CDR1 is MDHEN and CDR2 is SYDVKM. This CDR3 has 18 residues. CDR3 in DNA: TGTGCCAGCACCTCTCGGGACGGTAAAAGCTCTGGGGCCAACGTCCTGACTTTC. This encodes CASTSRDGKSSGANVLTF. The variable domain in full, completed from reference TRBV28 and TRBJ2-6, reads DVKVTQSSRYLVKRTGEKVFLECVQDMDHENMFWYRQDPGLGLRLIYFSYDVKMKEKGDIPEGYSVSREKKERFSLILESASTNQTSMYLCASTSRDGKSSGANVLTFGAGSRLTVL.

The chain combines TRBV2 with TRBJ2-7; 11 nucleotides line up with TRBD1. The length of the CDR3 is 16 residues. The J segment lost 3 bases and the V segment lost 3 bases, leaving 7 bases of the junction unmatched. Germline-derived CDR1 and CDR2 are SNHLY and FYNNEI. The CDR3 region has the DNA TGTGCCAGCAGTGACCCCGCGGACAGGGGGCTCTACGAGCAGTACTTC. It yields the protein CASSDPADRGLYEQYF.

V and J are TRBV5-5 and TRBJ2-5; weak D call: TRBD2 (7 bases). The germline CDR1 and CDR2 sequences are SGHKS and YYEKEE (reference sequence). V lost 4 bases and J lost 1, with 17 bases in between. The CDR3 covers 16 residues. CDR3 sequence: CASSTRGGGFQETQYF. The CDR3, as DNA: TGTGCCAGCAGCACGAGAGGGGGGGGCTTCCAAGAGACCCAGTACTTC.

The V call is TRBV28, the J call TRBJ2-2, with D tentatively TRBD2 (7 bases). V gave up 3 bases and J gave up 7 bases, with 12 bases separating them. This CDR3 contains 14 residues. Looked up from germline, CDR1 is MDHEN and CDR2 is SYDVKM. The CDR3 coding sequence is TGTGCCAGCAGTTTCGGGGGGCAGGGCGGGGAGCTGTTTTTT. Translation: CASSFGGQGGELFF.

This chain links TRBV7-9 with TRBJ2-3; 10 positions agree with TRBD1. CDR3 length equals 16 residues. Germline V gene sequence: CDR1 SEHNR, CDR2 FQNEAQ (reference sequence). The junction had 8 bases not matched to a gene; V was cut back by 4 bases and J by 4 bases. The CDR3 protein is CASSWAGTGVADTQYF. The CDR3, as DNA: TGTGCCAGCAGCTGGGCCGGGACAGGGGTTGCAGATACGCAGTATTTT.

This clone was observed a handful of times. The chain recombines TRBV4-3 with TRBJ2-2; TRBD2 matches at 8 bases. V shed 0 bases, J shed 5 bases, and the junction held 8 bases outside the gene matches. This CDR3 comprises 17 residues. Germline loops: CDR1 LGHNA, CDR2 YSLEER. The CDR3 here is CASSQEGRGARTGELFF. Written as DNA, the CDR3 is TGCGCCAGCAGCCAAGAGGGGCGGGGGGCAAGGACCGGGGAGCTGTTTTTT.

V usage is TRBV28 and J usage is TRBJ1-2; tentative D call: TRBD1 (6 bases). CDR1 is MDHEN and CDR2 is SYDVKM in the germline V gene. CDR3 length equals 14 residues. Trimming left V 5 bases short and J 4 bases short, with 14 bases between. DNA for the CDR3: TGTGCCAGCAGTGACCATACAGGGACCTATGGCTACACCTTC. Amino acids: CASSDHTGTYGYTF.

The gene calls are TRBV29-1 and TRBJ1-4; TRBD1 is a possible D gene (5 bases). V lost 4 bases to trimming and J lost 6 bases, with 6 bases between them. CDR1 SQVTM and CDR2 ANQGSEA come from the germline V gene. The CDR3 sequence is 11 residues long. The CDR3 spells CSVGGDEKLFF. CDR3 in DNA: TGCAGCGTTGGAGGGGATGAAAAACTGTTTTTT.

The chain couples TRBV25-1 to TRBJ1-5; a weak D match, TRBD1 (6 bases). Germline CDR1 MGHDK, CDR2 SYGVNS. V was trimmed by 6 bases and J by 2 bases, leaving 14 bases between them. The CDR3 totals 15 residues. CDR3 in DNA: TGTGCCAGCAGGACCTGGGGGGCGGGCAATCAGCCCCAGCATTTT. Residues: CASRTWGAGNQPQHF.

The V and J genes are TRBV7-9 and TRBJ2-3; D is unclear. V lost 5 bases, J lost 6 bases, and 15 bases lay in between. The CDR3 runs 14 residues. CDR1 and CDR2 from the germline V gene are SEHNR and FQNEAQ (reference sequence). The CDR3 coding sequence is TGTGCCAGCAGCGGGCTAGGATCAGGCGATACGCAGTATTTT. Protein product: CASSGLGSGDTQYF.

The chain couples TRBV11-3 to TRBJ1-1; maybe TRBD1 (5 bases). Germline V gene data show CDR1 as SGHNT and CDR2 as YENEEA. The V gene lost 5 bases and the J gene lost 1 base, with 17 bases spanning the gap. This CDR3 is 16 amino acids long. The CDR3 DNA reads as TGTGCCAGCAGCCGGGACGGAGGAACGACGAACACTGAAGCTTTCTTT. It yields the protein CASSRDGGTTNTEAFF.

The chain is built from TRBV9 and TRBJ1-5; D is unresolved. The germline V gene has CDR1 SGDLS and CDR2 YYNGEE. Trimming took off 8 bases at V and 5 bases at J, with 32 bases between the two ends. The CDR3 is 19 amino acids. The CDR3 DNA sequence: TGTGCCAGTCTAGCGGGCGGTAAGAGGGCACCCAACCCTGATCAGCCCCAGCATTTT. This codes for CASLAGGKRAPNPDQPQHF.

The chain joins TRBV5-4 to TRBJ2-7; TRBD2 agrees at 8 bases. Germline V gene sequence: CDR1 SGHNT, CDR2 YYREEE (reference sequence). The CDR3 length is 13 residues. V lost 3 bases, J lost 2 bases, and 1 base stayed unmatched. As DNA, the CDR3 is TGTGCCAGCAGCTCGGGGGGGACCTACGAGCAGTACTTC. The encoded protein is CASSSGGTYEQYF. The whole variable domain, remainder taken from reference TRBV5-4 and TRBJ2-7, is ETGVTQSPTHLIKTRGQQVTLRCSSQSGHNTVSWYQQALGQGPQFIFQYYREEENGRGNFPPRFSGLQFPNYSSELNVNALELDDSALYLCASSSGGTYEQYFGPGTRLTVT.